The rows below give T cell receptor beta chains drawn from one sample of a study of cytomegalovirus exposure and HLA in healthy donors. Generated by immunoSEQ multiplex PCR, the TCRdb table keeps only in-frame clones and is missing some. The sample contains approximately 180,000 clones, roughly 83% of which appear only once. The specimen was PBMCs. These receptor sequences come from a woman under 30 in good health and CMV-seronegative. Each CDR3 is given with its conserved first and last residue. D genes are given only for firm matches. Expanded clones get a size class; other rows say once, few or many, or leave the size out.

>TRBV19|once|.|TRBJ2-5
TGTGCCAGTAGTATTGATGTCAGATTTCAAGAGACCCAGTACTTC
CASSIDVRFQETQYF
>TRBV6-1|.|.|TRBJ1-1
TGTGCCAGCACCATGTACACTGAAGCTTTCTTT
CASTMYTEAFF
>TRBV7-9|.|.|TRBJ1-3
TGTGCCAGCAGCTTACCAGGGATTCGGAACTCTGGAAACACCATATATTTT
CASSLPGIRNSGNTIYF
>TRBV7-9|.|TRBD2|TRBJ2-1
TGTGCCAGCAGCTTACCACCCGCTAGCGGGATGGGAAATGAGCAGTTCTTC
CASSLPPASGMGNEQFF
>TRBV27|.|TRBD1|TRBJ2-1
TGTGCCAGCAGTTTTCAGCAGGGGGCAATAAATGAGCAGTTCTTC
CASSFQQGAINEQFF
>TRBV11-2|.|.|TRBJ2-5
TGTGCCAGCAGCCTACGACTGGGGGGTGAGGGAGAGACCCAGTACTTC
CASSLRLGGEGETQYF
>TRBV28|.|.|TRBJ1-5
TGTGCCAGCAGTTTACAGTTACATCTCCTCAATCAGCCCCAGCATTTT
CASSLQLHLLNQPQHF
>TRBV15|.|.|TRBJ1-5
TGTGCCACCAGCAGAGATTGGGGCAGGCGCAATCAGCCCCAGCATTTT
CATSRDWGRRNQPQHF
>TRBV25-1|once|TRBD2|TRBJ2-1
TGTGCCAGCAGTGAACGGACTAGCAAGGGAGTCTACAATGAGCAGTTCTTC
CASSERTSKGVYNEQFF
>TRBV15|.|.|TRBJ2-7
TGTGCCACCAGCAGAGAAGGGCCAGGGCGACTTACCTACGAGCAGTACTTC
CATSREGPGRLTYEQYF
>TRBV14|few|.|TRBJ1-2
TGTGCCAGCAGCCACCCCGGATTGGGCGAGGGCTACACCTTC
CASSHPGLGEGYTF
>TRBV30|.|.|TRBJ1-1
TGTGCCTGGAGTGTATTAGGGGCCAACACTGAAGCTTTCTTT
CAWSVLGANTEAFF